These 13 T cell receptor beta chains share one sample of origin, sequenced in a study of cytomegalovirus exposure and HLA in healthy donors. The PCR contained 60 Vbeta and 13 Jbeta primers. The assay was immunoSEQ multiplex PCR, and TCRdb's table has in-frame clones only and misses some. The data show 150,000 to 200,000 clones, over 70% seen once. The sequencing input was PBMCs. These receptor sequences come from a woman aged 40 to 50 in good health and CMV-seronegative.

The rearrangement links TRBV7-8 to TRBJ2-1; D gene uncertain. Germline CDR1 SGHVS, CDR2 FQNEAQ. Deletions cut 5 bases from V and 4 bases from J, with 9 bases between. This CDR3 region has 13 residues. In DNA form, the CDR3 reads TGTGCCAGCAGCGACCGGGTGTACAATGAGCAGTTCTTC. Translated: CASSDRVYNEQFF. Based on the CDR3 plus reference TRBV7-8 and TRBJ2-1, the full variable domain is GAGVSQSPRYKVAKRGQDVALRCDPISGHVSLFWYQQALGQGPEFLTYFQNEAQLDKSGLPSDRFFAERPEGSVSTLKIQRTQQEDSAVYLCASSDRVYNEQFFGPGTRLTVL.

Details on this clone: An end of the junction differs from the germline gene, which may be a read error. The rearrangement joins TRBV7-9 to TRBJ2-3; 8 bases align to TRBD2. The CDR3 contains 15 residues. In germline, CDR1 is SEHNR, CDR2 FQNEAQ (reference sequence). CDR3 sequence reads: CVSSLRRGAKDTQYF. The CDR3 nucleotides are TGTGTCAGCAGCTTGCGGCGGGGGGCAAAAGATACGCAGTATTTT.

The chain joins TRBV10-3 to TRBJ2-1, with TRBD2 matching over 13 bases. The CDR3 spans 15 residues. The V and J ends lost 7 bases and 5 bases, in that order; junction bases with no gene match: 5. The V gene's germline CDR1 is ENHRY and CDR2 SYGVKD. The CDR3 region is CAIKGGLAGNNEQFF. The CDR3 DNA follows: TGTGCCATCAAGGGGGGACTAGCGGGGAACAATGAGCAGTTCTTC.

This clone was seen more than once but under ten times. J is TRBJ2-2 and V is TRBV19; TRBD1 matches 11 bases. Per germline, CDR1 LNHDA and CDR2 SQIVND (reference sequence). The CDR3 covers 15 residues. The junction had 6 bases not matched to a gene; V was cut back by 6 bases and J by 6 bases. The CDR3 DNA reads TGTGCCAGTAGCCTCGGGACAGGGGGTCCCGGGGAGCTGTTTTTT. As protein: CASSLGTGGPGELFF.

V gene TRBV5-1 combines with J gene TRBJ2-5; TRBD2 agrees at 13 bases. V shed 0 bases and J 5 bases; nucleotides not matched to a gene: 7. There are 17 residues in the CDR3. The germline CDR1 and CDR2 sequences are SGHRS and YFSETQ. DNA for the CDR3: TGCGCCAGCAGCTTGGGACTAGCGGGAGGTAGGGAGGAGACCCAGTACTTC. It translates to CASSLGLAGGREETQYF.

The chain couples TRBV6-5 to TRBJ2-5, with a possible D match to TRBD1 (5 bases). Gene TRBJ2-7 matches the end of the DNA better, so the J call may be wrong. Germline values: CDR1 MNHEY, CDR2 SVGAGI. The CDR3 has 12 amino acids. The CDR3 is CASSYQGSEQYF. The DNA of the CDR3 is TGTGCCAGCAGCTACCAGGGCTCCGAGCAGTACTTC.

V gene TRBV5-1 combines with J gene TRBJ2-7, with D possibly TRBD1 on 5 matching bases. V lost 0 bases, J lost 3 bases, and 13 bases lay in between. CDR1 SGHRS and CDR2 YFSETQ come from the germline V gene. The CDR3 runs to 15 residues. The CDR3 loop reads CASSLDVGARYEQYF. CDR3 bases: TGCGCCAGCAGCTTGGACGTAGGGGCCCGCTACGAGCAGTACTTC.

In this sample, this clone turned up a few times. The V and J genes are TRBV7-2 and TRBJ2-5; D not certain. The V gene lost 2 bases and the J gene lost 2 bases, with 6 bases spanning the gap. CDR3 size: 13 residues. From germline, CDR1 is SGHTA and CDR2 FQGNSA. The CDR3 here is CASSLTLQETQYF. In DNA form, the CDR3 reads TGTGCCAGCAGCTTAACGCTACAAGAGACCCAGTACTTC.

The chain joins TRBV19 to TRBJ2-7, with D maybe TRBD2 (6 bases). There are 14 residues in the CDR3. Germline CDR1 is LNHDA and CDR2 is SQIVND (reference sequence). The V end lost 4 bases, the J end lost 0 bases, and 10 bases lay between the germline ends. The CDR3 nucleotides read TGTGCCAGTAGTACCGCTAGCGACTCCTACGAGCAGTACTTC. This sequence encodes CASSTASDSYEQYF.

The genes are TRBV11-2 and TRBJ1-4, with D possibly TRBD1 on 5 matching bases. The germline V gene encodes CDR1 SGHAT and CDR2 FQNNGV. The CDR3 loop spans 16 amino acids. The V end lost 3 bases, the J end lost 8 bases, and 19 bases lay between the germline ends. CDR3 region: CASSFPLGGVREKLFF. DNA for the CDR3: TGTGCCAGCAGCTTCCCCTTGGGGGGGGTGAGGGAAAAACTGTTTTTT.

This chain joins TRBV2 and TRBJ2-5; the D gene is possibly TRBD1 (6 bases). V was pared by 1 base and J by 6 bases, with 9 bases between. Germline V gene lookup returns CDR1 SNHLY and CDR2 FYNNEI. The CDR3 length is 13 residues. CDR3: CASSEDREKTQYF. The CDR3 DNA reads as TGTGCCAGCAGTGAAGACAGGGAAAAGACCCAGTACTTC.

The rearrangement links TRBV13 to TRBJ1-1; the D gene is possibly TRBD1 (6 bases). Germline loops: CDR1 PRHDT, CDR2 FYEKMQ (reference sequence). V lost 5 bases and J lost 6, with 25 bases in between. CDR3 length: 17 amino acids. The CDR3 loop is CASSPAREGHFSAEAFF. The CDR3, as DNA: TGTGCCAGCAGCCCAGCCCGGGAGGGACATTTCTCGGCTGAAGCTTTCTTT. The complete variable domain, with remaining parts taken from reference TRBV13 and TRBJ1-1, reads AAGVIQSPRHLIKEKRETATLKCYPIPRHDTVYWYQQGPGQDPQFLISFYEKMQSDKGSIPDRFSAQQFSDYHSELNMSSLELGDSALYFCASSPAREGHFSAEAFFGQGTRLTVV.

This clone was observed a handful of times. This chain links TRBV5-6 with TRBJ1-2, with TRBD1 identical over 7 bases. V gave up 0 bases and J gave up 8 bases; unmatched junction bases: 4. Germline CDR1 and CDR2: SGHDT and YYEEEE. There are 13 residues in the CDR3. The CDR3, as DNA: TGTGCCAGCAGCTTGGGATGGGACAGCGGCTACACCTTC. Translating gives CASSLGWDSGYTF.